A single T cell receptor beta chain is shown here with its context. This CDR3 is built from 15 residues. The junction had 10 bases not matched to a gene; V was cut back by 8 bases and J by 5 bases. In germline, CDR1 is MNHEY, CDR2 SVGAGI. The data are from a study of T cell responses to AZD1222 COVID-19 vaccine. Libraries were prepared by immunoSEQ multiplex PCR; TCRdb keeps only in-frame clonotypes and omits some of them. This sample carries roughly 150,000 clones, around 90% of them seen once, and the ten largest clones take 1.3%. V and J are TRBV6-5 and TRBJ1-5, with 9 bases aligning to TRBD1. Sample: peripheral blood, taken on day 0 of AZD1222 vaccination. The source of this sequence is an adult in good health. The CDR3: CASCQPGQGYQPQHF. CDR3 nucleotide sequence: TGTGCCAGCTGCCAGCCGGGACAGGGATATCAGCCCCAGCATTTT.